Each of the 5 T cell receptor beta chains below was sequenced from the same sample in a study of low-dose radiotherapy and immunotherapy resistance in tumors. Alpha- and beta-chain coverage of first-strand cDNA came from TRAV- and TRBV-specific primers. TCRs underwent around 20 PCR cycles of amplification with a constant-region primer and V-primer adapter. TCRdb itself ran the reads through MiXCR, one entry per CDR3 protein. The sample includes roughly 13,000 distinct CDR3 sequences, approximately 61% of them seen just once. These TCRs come from a human donor with advanced metastatic prostate, ovarian, gallbladder or colorectal cancer (not recorded which). This table probably holds off-target reads from a library built for another chain.

The chain uses TRBV12-3 or TRBV12-4 and TRBJ2-3, with D possibly TRBD1 on 5 matching bases. The CDR3 sequence is 15 residues long. The V gene lost 6 bases and the J gene lost 6 bases, with 19 bases spanning the gap. The CDR3 reads CASRPLGLVSDTQYF. In nucleotides, the CDR3 is TGTGCCAGCAGGCCGCTGGGGCTCGTTTCCGATACGCAGTATTTT.

The chain uses TRBV5-5 and TRBJ2-2, with D uncertain. CDR1 and CDR2 from the germline V gene are SGHKS and YYEKEE (reference sequence). V was clipped by 2 bases and J by 1 base, with 9 bases between them. This CDR3 comprises 15 residues. The CDR3 nucleotides are TGTGCCAGCAGCTTCTATCCAGGGAACACCGGGGAGCTGTTTTTT. Protein sequence: CASSFYPGNTGELFF.

This chain joins TRBV28 and TRBJ2-2, with a tentative D call TRBD2 (6 bases). Trimming removed 4 bases at V and 6 bases at J, with 6 bases between. The CDR3 has 12 residues. The germline V gene encodes CDR1 MDHEN and CDR2 SYDVKM. The CDR3 loop is CASSWGAGELFF. For the CDR3, the DNA is TGTGCCAGCAGTTGGGGGGCCGGGGAGCTGTTTTTT.

The chain is built from TRBV5-6 and TRBJ1-2; TRBD1 matches at 7 bases. Germline V lookup: CDR1 SGHDT, CDR2 YYEEEE. The CDR3 covers 18 residues. V shed 3 bases and J 8 bases; nucleotides not matched to a gene: 22. CDR3 loop: CASSSHRDRRVGGVGYTF. Here the CDR3 DNA reads TGTGCCAGCAGCTCACATCGGGACAGACGGGTCGGTGGGGTAGGCTACACCTTC.

This chain joins TRBV12-3 or TRBV12-4 and TRBJ2-2, with 8 bases identical to TRBD1. CDR3 size: 15 residues. Trimming took 4 bases from V and 1 from J; bases not matched to a gene: 2. The CDR3 coding sequence is TGTGCCAGCAGTTCCGGGACAGGGAACACCGGGGAGCTGTTTTTT. This encodes CASSSGTGNTGELFF.